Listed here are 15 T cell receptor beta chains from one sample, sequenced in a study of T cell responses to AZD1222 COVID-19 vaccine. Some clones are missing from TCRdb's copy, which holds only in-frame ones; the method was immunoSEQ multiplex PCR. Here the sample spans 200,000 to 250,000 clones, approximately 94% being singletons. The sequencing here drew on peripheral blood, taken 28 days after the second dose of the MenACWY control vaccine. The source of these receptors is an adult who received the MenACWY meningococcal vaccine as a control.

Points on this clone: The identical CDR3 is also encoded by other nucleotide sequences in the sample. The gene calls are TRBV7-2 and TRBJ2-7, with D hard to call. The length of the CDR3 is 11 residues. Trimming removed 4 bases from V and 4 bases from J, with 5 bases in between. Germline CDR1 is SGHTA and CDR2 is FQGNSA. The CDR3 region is CASSSAYEQYF. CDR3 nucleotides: TGTGCCAGCAGCTCCGCTTACGAGCAGTACTTC. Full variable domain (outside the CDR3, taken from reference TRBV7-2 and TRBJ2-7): GAGVSQSPSNKVTEKGKDVELRCDPISGHTALYWYRQSLGQGLEFLIYFQGNSAPDKSGLPSDRFSAERTGGSVSTLTIQRTQQEDSAVYLCASSSAYEQYFGPGTRLTVT.

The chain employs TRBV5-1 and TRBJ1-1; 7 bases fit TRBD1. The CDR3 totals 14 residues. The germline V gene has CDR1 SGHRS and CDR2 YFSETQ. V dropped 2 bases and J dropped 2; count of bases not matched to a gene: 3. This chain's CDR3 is CASSFGQANTEAFF. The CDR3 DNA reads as TGCGCCAGCAGCTTCGGACAGGCCAACACTGAAGCTTTCTTT.

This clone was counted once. The DNA for the CDR3 is TGTGCCAGCAGCTTGGAAGGGCAGGCGGGTCGCGGCTACACCTTC. Its protein product is CASSLEGQAGRGYTF. The chain combines TRBV5-4 with TRBJ1-2, with D unclear. Between the trimmed V and J ends, which lost 0 bases and 8 bases, there was a span of 17 bases. The V gene's germline CDR1 is SGHNT and CDR2 YYREEE (reference sequence). There are 15 residues in the CDR3. The variable domain in full, with the rest retrieved from reference TRBV5-4 and TRBJ1-2, is ETGVTQSPTHLIKTRGQQVTLRCSSQSGHNTVSWYQQALGQGPQFIFQYYREEENGRGNFPPRFSGLQFPNYSSELNVNALELDDSALYLCASSLEGQAGRGYTFGSGTRLTVV.

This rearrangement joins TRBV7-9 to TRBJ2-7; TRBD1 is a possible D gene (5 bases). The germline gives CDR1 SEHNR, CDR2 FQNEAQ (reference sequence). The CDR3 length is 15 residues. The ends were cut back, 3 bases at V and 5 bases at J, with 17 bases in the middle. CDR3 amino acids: CASSLYGAQGHEQYF. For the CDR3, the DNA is TGTGCCAGCAGCTTGTATGGGGCACAAGGCCACGAGCAGTACTTC. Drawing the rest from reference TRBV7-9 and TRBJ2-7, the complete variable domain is DTGVSQNPRHKITKRGQNVTFRCDPISEHNRLYWYRQTLGQGPEFLTYFQNEAQLEKSRLLSDRFSAERPKGSFSTLEIQRTEQGDSAMYLCASSLYGAQGHEQYFGPGTRLTVT.

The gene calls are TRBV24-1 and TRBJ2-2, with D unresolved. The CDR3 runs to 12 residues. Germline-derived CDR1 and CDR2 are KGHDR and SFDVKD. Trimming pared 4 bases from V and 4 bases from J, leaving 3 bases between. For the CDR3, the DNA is TGTGCCACCAGTGACATCACCGGGGAGCTGTTTTTT. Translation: CATSDITGELFF.

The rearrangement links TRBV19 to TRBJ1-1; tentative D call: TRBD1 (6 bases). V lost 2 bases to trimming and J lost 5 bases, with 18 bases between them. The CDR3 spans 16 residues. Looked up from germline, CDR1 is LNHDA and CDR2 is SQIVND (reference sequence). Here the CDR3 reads CASSIRVVRGRTEAFF. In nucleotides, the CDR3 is TGTGCCAGTAGTATAAGGGTGGTTCGGGGGCGGACTGAAGCTTTCTTT.

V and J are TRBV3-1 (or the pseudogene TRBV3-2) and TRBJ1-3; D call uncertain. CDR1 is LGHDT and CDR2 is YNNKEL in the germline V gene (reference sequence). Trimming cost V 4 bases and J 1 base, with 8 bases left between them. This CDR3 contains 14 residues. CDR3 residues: CASSPPASGNTIYF. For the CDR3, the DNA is TGTGCCAGCAGCCCCCCGGCATCTGGAAACACCATATATTTT.

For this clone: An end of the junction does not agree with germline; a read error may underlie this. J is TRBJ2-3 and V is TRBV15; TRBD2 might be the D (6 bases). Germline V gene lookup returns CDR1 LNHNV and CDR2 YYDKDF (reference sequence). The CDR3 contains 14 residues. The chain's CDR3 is CATSPRDFTNTQYF. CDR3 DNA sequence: TGTGCCACCAGCCCCCGGGACTTCACAAATACGCAGTATTTT.

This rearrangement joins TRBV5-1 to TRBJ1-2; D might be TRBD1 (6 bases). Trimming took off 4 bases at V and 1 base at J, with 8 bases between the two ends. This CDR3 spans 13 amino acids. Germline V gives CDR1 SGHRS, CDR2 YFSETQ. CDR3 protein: CASSQQGNYGYTF. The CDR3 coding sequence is TGCGCCAGCAGCCAACAGGGTAACTATGGCTACACCTTC. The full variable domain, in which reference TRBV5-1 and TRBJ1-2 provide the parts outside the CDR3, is KAGVTQTPRYLIKTRGQQVTLSCSPISGHRSVSWYQQTPGQGLQFLFEYFSETQRNKGNFPGRFSGRQFSNSRSEMNVSTLELGDSALYLCASSQQGNYGYTFGSGTRLTVV.

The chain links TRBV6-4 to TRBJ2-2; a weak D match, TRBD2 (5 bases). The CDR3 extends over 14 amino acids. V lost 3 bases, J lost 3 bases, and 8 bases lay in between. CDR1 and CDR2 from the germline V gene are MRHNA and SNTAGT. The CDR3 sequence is CASSDHSDTGELFF. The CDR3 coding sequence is TGTGCCAGCAGTGATCATAGCGACACCGGGGAGCTGTTTTTT.

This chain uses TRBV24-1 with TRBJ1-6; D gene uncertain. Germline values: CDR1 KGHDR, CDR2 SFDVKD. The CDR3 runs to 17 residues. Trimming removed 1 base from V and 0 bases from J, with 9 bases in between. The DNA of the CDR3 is TGTGCCACCAGTGATTTCGGAGCGAGCTCCTATAATTCACCCCTCCACTTT. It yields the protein CATSDFGASSYNSPLHF.

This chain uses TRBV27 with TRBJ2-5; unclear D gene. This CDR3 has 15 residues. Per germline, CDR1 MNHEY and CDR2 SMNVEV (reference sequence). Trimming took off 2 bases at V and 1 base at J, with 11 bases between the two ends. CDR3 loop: CASSLALDLQETQYF. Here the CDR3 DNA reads TGTGCCAGCAGTTTAGCGCTCGACCTCCAAGAGACCCAGTACTTC.

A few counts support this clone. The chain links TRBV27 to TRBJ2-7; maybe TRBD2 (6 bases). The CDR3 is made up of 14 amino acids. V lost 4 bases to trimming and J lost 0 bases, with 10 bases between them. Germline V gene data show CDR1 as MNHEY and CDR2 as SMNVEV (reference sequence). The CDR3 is CASSSGLNSYEQYF. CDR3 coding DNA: TGTGCCAGCAGTTCGGGACTGAACTCCTACGAGCAGTACTTC.

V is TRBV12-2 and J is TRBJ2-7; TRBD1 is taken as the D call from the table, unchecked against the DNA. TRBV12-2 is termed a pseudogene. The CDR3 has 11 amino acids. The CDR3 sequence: CASRPGQGKYF. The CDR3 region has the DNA TGTGCAAGTCGCCCGGGACAGGGGAAGTACTTC.

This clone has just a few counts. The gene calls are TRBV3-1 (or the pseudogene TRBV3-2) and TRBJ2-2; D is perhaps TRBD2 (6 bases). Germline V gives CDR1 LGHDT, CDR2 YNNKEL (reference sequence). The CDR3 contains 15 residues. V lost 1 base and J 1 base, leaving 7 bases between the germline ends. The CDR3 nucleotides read TGTGCCAGCAGCCAAGGACTAGTGAACACCGGGGAGCTGTTTTTT. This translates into CASSQGLVNTGELFF.